What follows is one TCR beta chain and its context. The antigen is unknown. This entry belongs to a study of blood T cells in healthy people across ages. For the second PCR, which ran for 7 to 11 cycles, a sample-barcoded 5' primer and a J-beta primer mix were used. A template-switch adaptor with 12 random nucleotides tagged each cDNA molecule. TCRdb analysed the 5' RACE reads with MiXCR anew, one entry per CDR3 protein. The repertoire has roughly 900,000 distinct CDR3 sequences, around 28% of them found once; the top ten carry 15% to 20%. The CDR3 covers 14 residues. Germline lookup yields CDR1 KGHSH and CDR2 LQKENI. The ends were cut back, 5 bases at V and 1 base at J, with 11 bases in the middle. Findings and caveats of the study: More naive CD4+ cells and higher diversity were found in long-lived than in aged donors.

This receptor was identified in an elderly woman in good health. The chain recombines TRBV18 with TRBJ1-1, with D hard to call. Material for sequencing was blood. In DNA form, the CDR3 reads TGTGCCAGCTCATACGCAAGGGAGAACACTGAAGCTTTCTTT. This sequence encodes CASSYARENTEAFF.